These 20 T cell receptor beta chains share one sample of origin, sequenced in a study of blood T cell repertoires in COVID-19 (dated by TCRdb to about 2020). Library preparation employed the immunoSEQ multiplex PCR assay. TCRdb re-hosts the immuneACCESS table, in-frame sequences only. Its copies lack some clones; in the studies checked, an unresolved V gene accounts for under half of them, and the cause for the rest is not known. The sample data list fewer than 200,000 clones, and roughly nine tenths of these were observed just once. Of the sample, 20% to 25% is held by the ten largest clones. The sample was PBMCs or T cells enriched from blood (not recorded which). These receptors all stem from a woman aged 40 to 50 in a cohort exposed to, infected with or recovered from COVID-19 (not recorded which).

J is TRBJ2-4 and V is TRBV7-9; tentatively, D is TRBD1 (6 bases). Germline V gene sequence: CDR1 SEHNR, CDR2 FQNEAQ (reference sequence). The CDR3 extends over 17 amino acids. V lost 5 bases and J 3 bases, leaving 20 bases between the germline ends. The CDR3 DNA reads as TGTGCCAGCAGCACCCCAAGGGGGATTAGGGGCAAAAACATTCAGTACTTC. Its protein is CASSTPRGIRGKNIQYF.

The chain links TRBV10-3 to TRBJ2-7; TRBD2 agrees at 10 bases. The CDR3 loop spans 15 amino acids. CDR1 ENHRY and CDR2 SYGVKD come from the germline V gene. Trimming at V came to 5 bases and at J to 4 bases, leaving 8 bases not matched to a gene. The CDR3 here is CAISPRASGGYEQYF. CDR3 DNA: TGTGCCATCAGTCCCCGGGCTAGCGGGGGATACGAGCAGTACTTC.

A note on this clone: Relative to the germline gene, one junction end is altered; a read error may explain this. The rearrangement uses TRBV13 and TRBJ2-5, with D possibly being TRBD1 (6 bases). The CDR3 contains 13 residues. The germline V gene encodes CDR1 PRHDT and CDR2 FYEKMQ (reference sequence). CDR3 loop: CASSMFSGTKLNF. CDR3 in DNA: TGTGCCAGCAGCATGTTCTCCGGGACAAAACTGAACTTC.

The chain employs TRBV7-6 and TRBJ2-1; 13 bases agree with TRBD2. Per germline, CDR1 SGHVS and CDR2 FNYEAQ. This CDR3 region has 16 residues. After removal of 3 bases from V and 9 bases from J, the junction contained 8 bases not matched to a gene. CDR3 DNA: TGTGCCAGCAGCTTCGTTGGACTAGCGGGAGTAGGTGAGCAGTTCTTC. This codes for CASSFVGLAGVGEQFF.

The chain couples TRBV24-1 to TRBJ2-2, with 14 nucleotides matching TRBD2. The junction had 2 bases not matched to a gene; V was cut back by 3 bases and J by 6 bases. Germline V gene sequence: CDR1 KGHDR, CDR2 SFDVKD. CDR3 length equals 16 residues. The CDR3 DNA follows: TGTGCCACCAGTGATGGGACTAGCGGGAGTGCCGGGGAGCTGTTTTTT. It translates to CATSDGTSGSAGELFF.

This clone was recorded only once. This chain links TRBV27 with TRBJ2-7, with 10 nucleotides matching TRBD2. V dropped 6 bases and J dropped 0; count of bases not matched to a gene: 2. This CDR3 comprises 14 residues. Germline V gene lookup returns CDR1 MNHEY and CDR2 SMNVEV (reference sequence). CDR3 residues: CASSLAGASYEQYF. CDR3 bases: TGTGCCAGCAGCCTAGCGGGGGCCTCCTACGAGCAGTACTTC.

The chain has TRBV27 and TRBJ1-5; perhaps TRBD1 as D (6 bases). Trimming took off 1 base at V and 0 bases at J, with 13 bases between the two ends. The CDR3 contains 17 residues. The germline V gene has CDR1 MNHEY and CDR2 SMNVEV (reference sequence). CDR3 region: CASSLWGQGNSNQPQHF. CDR3 DNA sequence: TGTGCCAGCAGTTTATGGGGCCAGGGGAATAGCAATCAGCCCCAGCATTTT.

The chain recombines TRBV2 with TRBJ2-1; 13 nucleotides line up with TRBD2. Trimming took 6 bases from V and 6 from J; bases not matched to a gene: 5. This CDR3 spans 15 amino acids. Germline assignment: CDR1 SNHLY and CDR2 FYNNEI. The CDR3 DNA follows: TGTGCCAGCAGCGCGGGGACTAGCGGGGCCAATGAGCAGTTCTTC. Translation: CASSAGTSGANEQFF.

The chain recombines TRBV27 with TRBJ2-7; 7 positions agree with TRBD1. The J segment lost 2 bases and the V segment lost 5 bases, leaving 3 bases of the junction unmatched. CDR1 is MNHEY, CDR2 SMNVEV, per germline (reference sequence). The CDR3 extends over 13 amino acids. The CDR3 nucleotides are TGTGCCAGCAGTACAGGGGCGGCCTACGAGCAGTACTTC. It translates to CASSTGAAYEQYF.

The genes are TRBV5-1 and TRBJ2-5, with 13 bases matching TRBD2. The CDR3 has 19 residues. Germline trimming cut 4 bases from V and 0 bases from J; bases unmatched to any gene: 12. Germline loops: CDR1 SGHRS, CDR2 YFSETQ. DNA of the CDR3: TGCGCCAGCAGCGGAGGAATCGGGACTAGCGGGACGTACCAAGAGACCCAGTACTTC. This translates into CASSGGIGTSGTYQETQYF.

The chain carries TRBV7-2 and TRBJ1-2; tentatively, D is TRBD1 (5 bases). Between the trimmed V and J ends, which lost 3 bases and 3 bases, there was a span of 11 bases. Germline V gene sequence: CDR1 SGHTA, CDR2 FQGNSA. The CDR3 is made up of 14 amino acids. For the CDR3, the DNA is TGTGCCAGCAGCTTTGCGGGACGGGACTATGGCTACACCTTC. Amino acid sequence: CASSFAGRDYGYTF.

The CDR3 loop is CASSQVGGIYGYTF. The CDR3 DNA is TGCGCCAGCAGCCAAGTGGGGGGGATCTATGGCTACACCTTC. The chain recombines TRBV4-1 with TRBJ1-2; D might be TRBD1 (5 bases). CDR1 and CDR2 from the germline V gene are MGHRA and YSYEKL. With 1 base removed from V and 4 bases from J, the gap between germline ends came to 10 bases. CDR3 length equals 14 residues.

The chain couples TRBV27 to TRBJ1-1, with D possibly being TRBD1 (5 bases). Trimming left V 2 bases short and J 2 bases short, with 9 bases between. Per germline, CDR1 MNHEY and CDR2 SMNVEV (reference sequence). The CDR3 is 14 amino acids. The CDR3 region has the DNA TGTGCCAGCAGTTTAGCCAGGGCTAACACTGAAGCTTTCTTT. It codes for CASSLARANTEAFF.

Only one count was recorded for this clone. The chain is built from TRBV11-3 and TRBJ2-7; no firm D call. Germline V gene sequence: CDR1 SGHNT, CDR2 YENEEA. V dropped 5 bases and J dropped 6 bases, with 17 bases sitting between them. The CDR3 length is 14 residues. CDR3 amino acids: CASSGGSSLSEQYF. CDR3 in DNA: TGTGCCAGCAGCGGCGGAAGCAGTCTCAGCGAGCAGTACTTC.

V is TRBV5-1 and J is TRBJ2-5, with TRBD1 matching over 7 bases. This CDR3 is 17 amino acids long. V lost 4 bases to trimming and J lost 5 bases; unmatched junction nucleotides: 17. Germline V lookup: CDR1 SGHRS, CDR2 YFSETQ. The CDR3 is CASSADGASQGWETQYF. The CDR3 nucleotides read TGCGCCAGCAGCGCGGATGGGGCATCACAGGGGTGGGAGACCCAGTACTTC.

The V gene is TRBV27, the J gene TRBJ1-5; maybe TRBD1 (5 bases). The CDR3 is 15 residues long. Trimming removed 4 bases from V and 2 bases from J, with 12 bases in between. The germline gives CDR1 MNHEY, CDR2 SMNVEV (reference sequence). The CDR3 is CASSSGRGGNQPQHF. The CDR3 DNA reads as TGTGCCAGCAGTTCAGGGCGGGGGGGCAATCAGCCCCAGCATTTT.

The J gene is TRBJ2-5, the V gene TRBV29-1, with 9 nucleotides matching TRBD1. CDR1 and CDR2 (germline): SQVTM, ANQGSEA. J lost 5 bases, V lost 6 bases, and 7 bases had no gene match. The CDR3 is 13 residues long. CDR3 nucleotide sequence: TGCAGCGTATTAGGGGACAGGGAGGAGACCCAGTACTTC. Residues: CSVLGDREETQYF.

The chain combines TRBV5-6 with TRBJ1-3; TRBD1 aligns across 7 bases. V lost 4 bases, J lost 1 base, and 11 bases stayed unmatched. The CDR3 runs 17 residues. In germline, CDR1 is SGHDT, CDR2 YYEEEE. CDR3 coding DNA: TGTGCCAGCAGCAAGGGACAGCTAACATCATCTGGAAACACCATATATTTT. It translates to CASSKGQLTSSGNTIYF.

The chain combines TRBV4-1 with TRBJ1-3; D may be TRBD1 (5 bases). The germline CDR1 and CDR2 sequences are MGHRA and YSYEKL. The CDR3 sequence is 15 residues long. V lost 1 base to trimming and J lost 4 bases, with 11 bases between them. For the CDR3, the DNA is TGCGCCAGCAGCCAAGGGCCAGGGCGAGGAAACACCATATATTTT. It specifies CASSQGPGRGNTIYF.

The rearrangement uses TRBV3-1 (or the pseudogene TRBV3-2) and TRBJ1-6; 10 bases line up with TRBD1. Germline assignment: CDR1 LGHDT and CDR2 YNNKEL (reference sequence). Losses at the gene ends were 7 bases for V and 7 bases for J; bases not matched to a gene: 7. The CDR3 loop spans 15 amino acids. The CDR3, as DNA: TGTGCCAGCAACGACAGGGGGCAGAGGAATTCACCCCTCCACTTT. Amino acids: CASNDRGQRNSPLHF.